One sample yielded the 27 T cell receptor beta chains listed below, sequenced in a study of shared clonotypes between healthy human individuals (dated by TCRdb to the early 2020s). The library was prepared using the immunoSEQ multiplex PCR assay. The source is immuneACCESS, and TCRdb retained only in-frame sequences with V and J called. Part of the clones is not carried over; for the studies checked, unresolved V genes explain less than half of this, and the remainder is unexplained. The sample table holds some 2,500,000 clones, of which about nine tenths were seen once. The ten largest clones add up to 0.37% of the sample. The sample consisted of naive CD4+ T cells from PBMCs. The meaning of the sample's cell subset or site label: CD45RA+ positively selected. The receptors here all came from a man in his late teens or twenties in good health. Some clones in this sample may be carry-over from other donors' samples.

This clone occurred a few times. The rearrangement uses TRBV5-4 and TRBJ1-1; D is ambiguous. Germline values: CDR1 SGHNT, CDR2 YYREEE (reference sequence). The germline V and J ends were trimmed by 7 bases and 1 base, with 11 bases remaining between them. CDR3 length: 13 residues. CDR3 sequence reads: CASGGKGNTEAFF. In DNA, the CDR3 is TGTGCCAGCGGAGGGAAGGGGAACACTGAAGCTTTCTTT.

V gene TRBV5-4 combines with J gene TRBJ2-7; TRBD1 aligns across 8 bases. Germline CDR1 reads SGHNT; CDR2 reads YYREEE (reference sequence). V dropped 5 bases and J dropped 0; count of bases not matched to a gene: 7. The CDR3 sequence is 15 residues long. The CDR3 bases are TGTGCCAGCAGACGGACAGGGATGAGCTCCTACGAGCAGTACTTC. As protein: CASRRTGMSSYEQYF. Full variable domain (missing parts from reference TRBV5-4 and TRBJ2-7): ETGVTQSPTHLIKTRGQQVTLRCSSQSGHNTVSWYQQALGQGPQFIFQYYREEENGRGNFPPRFSGLQFPNYSSELNVNALELDDSALYLCASRRTGMSSYEQYFGPGTRLTVT.

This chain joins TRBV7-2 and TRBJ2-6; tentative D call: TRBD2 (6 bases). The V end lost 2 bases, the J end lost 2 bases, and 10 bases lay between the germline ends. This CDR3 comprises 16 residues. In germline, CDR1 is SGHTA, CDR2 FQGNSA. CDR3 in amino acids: CASSLWGEAGANVLTF. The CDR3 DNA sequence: TGTGCCAGCAGCTTATGGGGGGAGGCTGGGGCCAACGTCCTGACTTTC.

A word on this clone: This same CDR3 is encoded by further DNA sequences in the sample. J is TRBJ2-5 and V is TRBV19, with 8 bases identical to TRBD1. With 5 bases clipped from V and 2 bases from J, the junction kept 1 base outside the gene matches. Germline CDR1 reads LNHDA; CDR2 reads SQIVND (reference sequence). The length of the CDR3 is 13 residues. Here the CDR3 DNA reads TGTGCCAGTAGTCGGGACAGGCAAGAGACCCAGTACTTC. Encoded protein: CASSRDRQETQYF.

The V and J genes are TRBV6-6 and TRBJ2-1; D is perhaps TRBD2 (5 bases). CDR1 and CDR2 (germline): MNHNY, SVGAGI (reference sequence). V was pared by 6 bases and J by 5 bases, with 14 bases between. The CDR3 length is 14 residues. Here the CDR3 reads CASRRYGENNEQFF. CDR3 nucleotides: TGTGCCAGCAGGAGGTACGGGGAGAACAATGAGCAGTTCTTC.

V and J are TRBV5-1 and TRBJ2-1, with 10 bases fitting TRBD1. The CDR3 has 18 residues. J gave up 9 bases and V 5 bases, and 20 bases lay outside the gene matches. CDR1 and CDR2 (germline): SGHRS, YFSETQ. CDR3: CASSHDRGQSGLVTEQFF. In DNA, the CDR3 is TGCGCCAGCAGTCACGACAGGGGGCAATCGGGACTAGTGACTGAGCAGTTCTTC.

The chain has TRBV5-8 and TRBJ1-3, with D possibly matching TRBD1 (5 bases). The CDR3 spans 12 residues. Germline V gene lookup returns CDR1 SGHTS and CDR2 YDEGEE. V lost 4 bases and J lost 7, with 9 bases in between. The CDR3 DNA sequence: TGTGCCAGCAGCCCCTGGGGGAACACCATATATTTT. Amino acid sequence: CASSPWGNTIYF.

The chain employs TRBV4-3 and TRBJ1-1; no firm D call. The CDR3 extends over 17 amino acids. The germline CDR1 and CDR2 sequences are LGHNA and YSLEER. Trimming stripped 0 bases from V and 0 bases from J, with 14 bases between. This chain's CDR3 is CASSQDLIFVVNTEAFF. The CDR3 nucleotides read TGCGCCAGCAGCCAAGATCTAATTTTTGTGGTGAACACTGAAGCTTTCTTT.

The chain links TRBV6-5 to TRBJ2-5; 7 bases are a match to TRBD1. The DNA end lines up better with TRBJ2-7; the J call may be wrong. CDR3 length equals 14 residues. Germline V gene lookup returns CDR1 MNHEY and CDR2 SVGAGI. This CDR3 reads CASRLGQVSYEQYF. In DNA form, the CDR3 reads TGTGCCAGCAGGCTCGGACAGGTATCCTACGAGCAGTACTTC.

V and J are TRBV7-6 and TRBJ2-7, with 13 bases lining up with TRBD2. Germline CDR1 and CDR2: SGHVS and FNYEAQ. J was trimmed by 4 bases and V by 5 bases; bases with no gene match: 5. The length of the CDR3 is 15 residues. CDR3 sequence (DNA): TGTGCCAGCAGCCAAACTAGCGGGAGGGGGTACGAGCAGTACTTC. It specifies CASSQTSGRGYEQYF.

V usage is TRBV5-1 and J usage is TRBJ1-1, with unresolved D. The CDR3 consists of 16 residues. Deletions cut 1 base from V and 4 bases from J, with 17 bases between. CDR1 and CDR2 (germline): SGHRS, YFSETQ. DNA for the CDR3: TGCGCCAGCAGCTTGTTGTGGGCGGAGGAAGGCACTGAAGCTTTCTTT. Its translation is CASSLLWAEEGTEAFF.

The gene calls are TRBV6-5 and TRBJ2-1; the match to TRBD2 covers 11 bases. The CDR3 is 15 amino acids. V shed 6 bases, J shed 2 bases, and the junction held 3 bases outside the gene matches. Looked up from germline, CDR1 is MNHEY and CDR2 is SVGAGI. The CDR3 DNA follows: TGTGCCAGCAGGATAGCGGGAGGGCCCTACAATGAGCAGTTCTTC. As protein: CASRIAGGPYNEQFF.

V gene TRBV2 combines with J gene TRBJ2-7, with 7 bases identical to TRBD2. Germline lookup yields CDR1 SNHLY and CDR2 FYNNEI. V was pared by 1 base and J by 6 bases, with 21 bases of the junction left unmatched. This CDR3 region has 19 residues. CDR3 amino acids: CASSEGWASGGADHPEQYF. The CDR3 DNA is TGTGCCAGCAGTGAAGGGTGGGCTAGCGGAGGGGCCGATCATCCCGAGCAGTACTTC.

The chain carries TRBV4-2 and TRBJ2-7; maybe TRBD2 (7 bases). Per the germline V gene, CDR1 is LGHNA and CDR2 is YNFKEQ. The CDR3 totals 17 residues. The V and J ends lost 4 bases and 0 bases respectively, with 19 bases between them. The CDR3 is CASSRAEGGASSYEQYF. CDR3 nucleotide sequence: TGTGCCAGCAGCCGGGCTGAGGGGGGGGCAAGCTCCTACGAGCAGTACTTC.

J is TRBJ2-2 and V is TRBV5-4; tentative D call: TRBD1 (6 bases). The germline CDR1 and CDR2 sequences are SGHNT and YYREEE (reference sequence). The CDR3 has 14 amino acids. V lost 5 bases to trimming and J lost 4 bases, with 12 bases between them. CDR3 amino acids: CASRLQGTTGELFF. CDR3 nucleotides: TGTGCCAGCAGACTCCAGGGGACCACCGGGGAGCTGTTTTTT.

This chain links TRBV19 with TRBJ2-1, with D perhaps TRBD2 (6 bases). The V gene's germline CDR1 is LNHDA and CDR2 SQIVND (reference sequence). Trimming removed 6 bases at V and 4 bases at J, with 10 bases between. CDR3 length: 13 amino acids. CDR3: CASRGDWYNEQFF. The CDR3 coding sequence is TGTGCCAGTAGAGGGGACTGGTACAATGAGCAGTTCTTC.

Here the CDR3 DNA reads TGTGCCAGCACGACAGGGCTCTTCTACGAGCAGTACTTC. Protein: CASTTGLFYEQYF. The rearrangement links TRBV2 to TRBJ2-7; 7 bases fit TRBD1. The germline gives CDR1 SNHLY, CDR2 FYNNEI. The CDR3 is 13 residues long. The V segment lost 7 bases and the J segment 3 bases; nucleotides outside the gene matches: 6.

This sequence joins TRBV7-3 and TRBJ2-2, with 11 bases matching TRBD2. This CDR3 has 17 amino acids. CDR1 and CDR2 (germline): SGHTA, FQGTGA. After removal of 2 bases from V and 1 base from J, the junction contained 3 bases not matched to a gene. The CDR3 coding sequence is TGTGCCAGCAGCTTACGTCTAGCGGGAGGGAACACCGGGGAGCTGTTTTTT. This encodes CASSLRLAGGNTGELFF. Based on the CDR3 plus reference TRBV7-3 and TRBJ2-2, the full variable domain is GAGVSQTPSNKVTEKGKYVELRCDPISGHTALYWYRQSLGQGPEFLIYFQGTGAADDSGLPNDRFFAVRPEGSVSTLKIQRTERGDSAVYLCASSLRLAGGNTGELFFGEGSRLTVL.

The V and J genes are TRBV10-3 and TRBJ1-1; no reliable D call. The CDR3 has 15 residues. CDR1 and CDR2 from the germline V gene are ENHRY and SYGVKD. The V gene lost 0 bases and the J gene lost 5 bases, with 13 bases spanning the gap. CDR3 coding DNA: TGTGCCATCAGTGAGTCGAACAGTGGTCAGACTGAAGCTTTCTTT. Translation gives CAISESNSGQTEAFF.

The CDR3 DNA reads TGTGCCAGCAGTTGGTATGGCGGGCAGACCTACAATGAGCAGTTCTTC. Translated: CASSWYGGQTYNEQFF. The chain joins TRBV6-5 to TRBJ2-1; TRBD2 might be the D (5 bases). With 4 bases removed from V and 2 bases from J, the gap between germline ends came to 15 bases. This CDR3 has 16 residues. In germline, CDR1 is MNHEY, CDR2 SVGAGI.

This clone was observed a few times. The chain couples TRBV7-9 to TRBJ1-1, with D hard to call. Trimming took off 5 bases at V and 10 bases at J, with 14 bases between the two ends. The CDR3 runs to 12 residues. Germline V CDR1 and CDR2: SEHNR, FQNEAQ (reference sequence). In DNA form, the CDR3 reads TGTGCCAGCAGCCCAACGAAAGGCAGAGCTTTCTTT. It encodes CASSPTKGRAFF.

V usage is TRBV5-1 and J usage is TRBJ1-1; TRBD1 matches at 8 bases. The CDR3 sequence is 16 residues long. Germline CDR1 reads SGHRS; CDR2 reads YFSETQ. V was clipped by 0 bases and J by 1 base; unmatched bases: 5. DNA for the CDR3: TGCGCCAGCAGCTTGGCAGTCGGGACAGGGAACACTGAAGCTTTCTTT. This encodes CASSLAVGTGNTEAFF.

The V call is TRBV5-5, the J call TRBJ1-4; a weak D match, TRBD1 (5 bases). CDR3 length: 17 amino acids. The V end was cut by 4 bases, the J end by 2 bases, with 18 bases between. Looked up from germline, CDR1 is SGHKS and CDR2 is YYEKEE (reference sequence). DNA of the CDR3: TGTGCCAGCAGCCCGGGGCTTATTTGGGGGACTAATGAAAAACTGTTTTTT. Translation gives CASSPGLIWGTNEKLFF.

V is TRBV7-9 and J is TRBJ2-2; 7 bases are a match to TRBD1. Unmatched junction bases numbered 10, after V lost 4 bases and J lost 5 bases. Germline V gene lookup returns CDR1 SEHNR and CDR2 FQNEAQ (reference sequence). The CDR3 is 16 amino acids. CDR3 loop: CASSSLRQGRTGELFF. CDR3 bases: TGTGCCAGCAGCTCCCTACGACAGGGACGGACCGGGGAGCTGTTTTTT.

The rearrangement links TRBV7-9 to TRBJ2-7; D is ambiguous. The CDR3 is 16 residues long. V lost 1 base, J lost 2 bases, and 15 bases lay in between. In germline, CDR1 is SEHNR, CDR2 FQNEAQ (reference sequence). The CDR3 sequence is CASSLDRWYGPYEQYF. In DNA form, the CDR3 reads TGTGCCAGCAGCTTAGATCGGTGGTACGGTCCCTACGAGCAGTACTTC.

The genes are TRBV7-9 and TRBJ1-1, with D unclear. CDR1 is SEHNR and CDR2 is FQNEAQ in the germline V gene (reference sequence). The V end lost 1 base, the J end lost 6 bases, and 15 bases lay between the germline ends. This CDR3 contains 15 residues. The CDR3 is CASSLVERANSEAFF. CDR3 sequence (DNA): TGTGCCAGCAGCTTAGTAGAAAGGGCAAACTCTGAAGCTTTCTTT.

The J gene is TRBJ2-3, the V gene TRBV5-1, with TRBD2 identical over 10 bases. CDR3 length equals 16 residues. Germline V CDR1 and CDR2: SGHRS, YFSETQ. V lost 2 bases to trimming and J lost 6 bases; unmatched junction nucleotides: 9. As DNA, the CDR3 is TGCGCCAGCAGCTTCCTTGCGAGCGGGGGGGAGGATACGCAGTATTTT. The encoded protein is CASSFLASGGEDTQYF.